Below are 32 T cell receptor beta chains sequenced from a single sample in a study of HIV-infected children after antiretroviral therapy interruption. As to treatment: PENTA 11 planned treatment interruption arm or continuous ART arm. Unique molecular identifiers were included in an RNA-based 3' RACE TCR library. Via MiXCR, TCRdb re-called the 3' RACE reads, giving one row per CDR3 protein. The sample carries around 40,000 distinct CDR3 sequences, approximately 7% recorded once. The source material was CD45RA+ CD4+ T cells from PBMCs, pooled from several time points, sampled from a donor given antiretroviral therapy, either interrupted or continuous. Subset described: naive CD4+ CD45RA+ CD45RO- T cells. These receptors all come from a pool of human donors with HIV.

This clonotype was observed many times. The chain joins TRBV11-1 to TRBJ1-1, with D possibly TRBD1 on 5 matching bases. The CDR3 runs 14 residues. Deletions cut 5 bases from V and 6 bases from J, with 16 bases between. Looked up from germline, CDR1 is SGHAT and CDR2 is FQDESV (reference sequence). The CDR3 bases are TGTGCCAGCAGCCCTCGTGGGGGTCTGTCTGAAGCTTTCTTT. As protein: CASSPRGGLSEAFF.

Many counts were recorded for this clonotype. The gene calls are TRBV15 and TRBJ2-1, with 9 bases that match TRBD2. CDR1 is LNHNV and CDR2 is YYDKDF in the germline V gene (reference sequence). V trimming: 1 base; J trimming: 7 bases; junction bases outside the gene matches: 17. The CDR3 contains 19 residues. CDR3 sequence (DNA): TGTGCCACCAGCAGAGTGCCGGTATATAGCGGGAGTGTCAGAAATGAGCAGTTCTTC. Its protein product is CATSRVPVYSGSVRNEQFF. Using reference TRBV15 and TRBJ2-1 for the parts outside the CDR3, the full variable domain is DAMVIQNPRYQVTQFGKPVTLSCSQTLNHNVMYWYQQKSSQAPKLLFHYYDKDFNNEADTPDNFQSRRPNTSFCFLDIRSPGLGDTAMYLCATSRVPVYSGSVRNEQFFGPGTRLTVL.

There are many counts of this clonotype. This chain joins TRBV12-3 or TRBV12-4 and TRBJ2-1; TRBD2 is a possible D gene (6 bases). This CDR3 comprises 15 residues. Trimming took 6 bases from V and 10 from J, leaving 22 bases between them. CDR3 region: CASSLLAPSLGEQFF. CDR3 nucleotides: TGTGCCAGCAGCCTACTAGCCCCCAGCCTCGGGGAGCAGTTCTTC.

This clonotype was detected ten times or more. The J gene is TRBJ2-7, the V gene TRBV6-5; a possible D gene is TRBD2 (9 bases). The CDR3 runs to 21 residues. Per the germline V gene, CDR1 is MNHEY and CDR2 is SVGAGI. V was pared by 2 bases and J by 3 bases, with 32 bases between. CDR3 protein: CASSYPKSGTGGAGGFYEQYF. In DNA, the CDR3 is TGTGCCAGCAGTTACCCCAAAAGCGGGACAGGAGGAGCGGGAGGATTCTACGAGCAGTACTTC.

By share of the sample, this clonotype is medium-sized. The gene calls are TRBV6-6 and TRBJ2-7, with a possible D match to TRBD1 (6 bases). CDR1 and CDR2 (germline): MNHNY, SVGAGI (reference sequence). CDR3 length: 12 amino acids. The germline V and J ends were trimmed by 7 bases and 10 bases, with 17 bases remaining between them. The CDR3 DNA reads TGTGCCAGCAACCGGGACAACTATGAACAGTACTTC. It specifies CASNRDNYEQYF.

Only a few counts were recorded for this clonotype. The chain carries TRBV6-6 and TRBJ2-1; a possible D gene is TRBD1 (6 bases). CDR3 size: 14 residues. V was cut by 6 bases and J by 0 bases, with 9 bases left in between. Germline-derived CDR1 and CDR2 are MNHNY and SVGAGI (reference sequence). CDR3 protein: CASSRQVSYNEQFF. The CDR3 bases are TGTGCCAGCAGCCGACAGGTCTCCTACAATGAGCAGTTCTTC.

This clonotype was seen ten or more times. The chain has TRBV11-2 and TRBJ1-1, with unresolved D. The CDR3 loop spans 15 amino acids. V lost 5 bases and J 0 bases, leaving 13 bases between the germline ends. Germline CDR1 and CDR2: SGHAT and FQNNGV. Written as DNA, the CDR3 is TGTGCCAGCAGCCGCTCTGGGCGAATGAACACTGAAGCTTTCTTT. Translated: CASSRSGRMNTEAFF.

The chain uses TRBV29-1 and TRBJ1-4; possible D gene TRBD1, 6 bases. Germline loops: CDR1 SQVTM, CDR2 ANQGSEA. The CDR3 runs to 15 residues. Trimming shortened V by 7 bases and J by 3 bases, and 18 bases separated the two germline ends. CDR3 residues: CSARGGAAANEKLFF. The DNA for the CDR3 is TGCAGCGCCCGAGGGGGGGCGGCAGCTAATGAAAAACTGTTTTTT. Complete variable domain (other parts from reference TRBV29-1 and TRBJ1-4): SAVISQKPSRDICQRGTSLTIQCQVDSQVTMMFWYRQQPGQSLTLIATANQGSEATYESGFVIDKFPISRPNLTFSTLTVSNMSPEDSSIYLCSARGGAAANEKLFFGSGTQLSVL.

This clonotype was counted ten times or more. In nucleotides, the CDR3 is TGTGCCAGCAGCCAGACGAGGGGTTCTACGTGGGAAGAGACCCAGTACTTC. This encodes CASSQTRGSTWEETQYF. The chain links TRBV7-9 to TRBJ2-5; D possibly matches TRBD1 or TRBD2 (5 bases each). CDR1 and CDR2 (germline): SEHNR, FQNEAQ (reference sequence). V was pared by 5 bases and J by 3 bases, with 22 bases between. This CDR3 has 17 amino acids.

The sample holds many counts of this clonotype. The chain is built from TRBV6-2 or TRBV6-3 and TRBJ2-7; no reliable D call. Germline CDR1 reads MNHEY; CDR2 reads SVGEGT. Trimming removed 6 bases from V and 2 bases from J, with 5 bases in between. The CDR3 has 11 amino acids. The CDR3: CASSHTYEQYF. The DNA of the CDR3 is TGTGCCAGCAGCCACACCTACGAGCAGTACTTC.

Many counts were recorded for this clonotype. The CDR3 sequence: CASSQGAVGYTQYF. The CDR3 DNA is TGCGCCAGCAGCCAAGGAGCGGTTGGATATACGCAGTATTTT. This chain links TRBV4-3 with TRBJ2-3, with D possibly matching TRBD2 (5 bases). The V end was cut by 1 base, the J end by 7 bases, with 12 bases between. There are 14 residues in the CDR3. The V gene's germline CDR1 is LGHNA and CDR2 YSLEER.

In its sample, this clonotype was seen many times. The chain has TRBV12-3 or TRBV12-4 and TRBJ2-3; no firm D call. V was cut by 5 bases and J by 6 bases, with 12 bases left in between. The CDR3 runs 13 residues. The CDR3 sequence: CASSPNYKDTQYF. DNA for the CDR3: TGTGCCAGCAGTCCCAACTACAAGGATACGCAGTATTTT.

This clonotype was picked up many times. This chain uses TRBV4-2 with TRBJ2-1; TRBD2 matches 7 bases. The CDR3 runs 15 residues. Losses at the gene ends were 7 bases for V and 5 bases for J; bases not matched to a gene: 11. Germline V gives CDR1 LGHNA, CDR2 YNFKEQ. The CDR3 loop reads CASTPLGRSDNEQFF. The CDR3 DNA is TGTGCCAGCACCCCACTCGGGAGGTCGGACAATGAGCAGTTCTTC.

There are many counts of this clonotype. The chain has TRBV28 and TRBJ2-1; D perhaps matches TRBD2 (5 bases). CDR3 length: 11 residues. In germline, CDR1 is MDHEN, CDR2 SYDVKM. Trimming took off 5 bases at V and 14 bases at J, with 13 bases between the two ends. This chain's CDR3 is CASSRLALEFF. CDR3 nucleotide sequence: TGTGCCAGCAGTCGCTTAGCGTTGGAGTTCTTC.

This clonotype was found a few times. V and J are TRBV28 and TRBJ2-7, with TRBD1 as a possible D gene (5 bases). V lost 6 bases and J 4 bases, leaving 19 bases between the germline ends. Germline V gene sequence: CDR1 MDHEN, CDR2 SYDVKM. The CDR3 covers 15 residues. The CDR3 coding sequence is TGTGCCAGCAGCGACAGACGAATGGGGATTTACGAGCAGTACTTC. As protein: CASSDRRMGIYEQYF. Variable domain in full (rest from reference TRBV28 and TRBJ2-7): DVKVTQSSRYLVKRTGEKVFLECVQDMDHENMFWYRQDPGLGLRLIYFSYDVKMKEKGDIPEGYSVSREKKERFSLILESASTNQTSMYLCASSDRRMGIYEQYFGPGTRLTVT.

This clonotype was detected ten times or more. The chain has TRBV7-9 and TRBJ2-7; possible D gene TRBD2, 6 bases. Germline V gives CDR1 SEHNR, CDR2 FQNEAQ (reference sequence). Deletions cut 1 base from V and 5 bases from J, with 18 bases between. This CDR3 comprises 16 residues. The CDR3 DNA is TGTGCCAGCAGCTTAGTAGAGTACGGGAGTCGGCACGAGCAGTACTTC. Protein sequence: CASSLVEYGSRHEQYF.

This clonotype was counted at least ten times. J is TRBJ2-1 and V is TRBV10-2, with TRBD2 matching 10 bases. Germline-derived CDR1 and CDR2 are WSHSY and SAAADI. Trimming cost V 4 bases and J 9 bases; bases outside gene matches: 6. This CDR3 is built from 14 residues. The CDR3 loop is CASSGQREGAEQFF. CDR3 DNA sequence: TGCGCCAGCAGTGGCCAGCGGGAGGGAGCTGAGCAGTTCTTC.

The chain links TRBV7-6 to TRBJ2-3; D may be TRBD1 (6 bases). The V and J ends lost 5 bases and 2 bases respectively, with 17 bases between them. The CDR3 loop spans 16 amino acids. In germline, CDR1 is SGHVS, CDR2 FNYEAQ. CDR3 sequence reads: CASSPATGTITDTQYF. Here the CDR3 DNA reads TGTGCCAGCAGCCCAGCTACAGGGACGATCACAGATACGCAGTATTTT.

This clonotype was detected ten times or more. Germline is not matched at one junction end, which may reflect a read error. The V gene is TRBV10-2, the J gene TRBJ2-1, with 7 bases matching TRBD2. This CDR3 contains 14 residues. Germline loops: CDR1 WSHSY, CDR2 SAAADI. The CDR3 nucleotides read TGTGCCAGCAGTGACCCTGGGGGGGTTGCTGAGCAGTTCTTC. This codes for CASSDPGGVAEQFF.

The chain combines TRBV7-6 with TRBJ2-5; maybe TRBD1 (6 bases). The CDR3 has 14 amino acids. In germline, CDR1 is SGHVS, CDR2 FNYEAQ. Trimming cost V 5 bases and J 2 bases, with 12 bases left between them. CDR3 coding DNA: TGTGCCAGCAGCGCCTGGACAGTGCAAGAGACCCAGTACTTC. It translates to CASSAWTVQETQYF. The full variable domain, rest sourced from reference TRBV7-6 and TRBJ2-5, is GAGVSQSPRYKVTKRGQDVALRCDPISGHVSLYWYRQALGQGPEFLTYFNYEAQQDKSGLPNDRFSAERPEGSISTLTIQRTEQRDSAMYRCASSAWTVQETQYFGPGTRLLVL.

This clonotype was observed many times. Germline is not matched at one junction end, which may reflect a read error. The chain carries TRBV6-1 and TRBJ1-4; TRBD1 aligns across 12 bases. Germline V gene sequence: CDR1 MNHNS, CDR2 SASEGT. The length of the CDR3 is 14 residues. CDR3 DNA: TGTGCCAGCGGTGAAGGGACAGGGGGCGAAAGATTATTTTTC. Translated: CASGEGTGGERLFF.

This clonotype was seen at least ten times. The chain uses TRBV10-2 and TRBJ2-1, with D unclear. CDR3 length equals 15 residues. Germline values: CDR1 WSHSY, CDR2 SAAADI. V lost 2 bases and J lost 0, with 8 bases in between. This CDR3 is CASSETASSYNEQFF. The CDR3 bases are TGCGCCAGCAGTGAGACAGCGAGCTCCTACAATGAGCAGTTCTTC.

The CDR3 protein is CASSYNHEGSYGYTF. CDR3 coding DNA: TGTGCCAGCAGTTACAACCACGAAGGTTCCTATGGCTACACCTTC. The chain recombines TRBV6-2 or TRBV6-3 with TRBJ1-2, with unresolved D. The V gene lost 2 bases and the J gene lost 4 bases, with 14 bases spanning the gap. The CDR3 is made up of 15 amino acids. Germline CDR1 reads MNHEY; CDR2 reads SVGEGT.

This clonotype was detected many times. One junction end disagrees with the germline gene, perhaps due to a read error. The chain recombines TRBV28 with TRBJ2-7; a weak D match, TRBD2 (6 bases). This CDR3 spans 12 amino acids. Germline loops: CDR1 MDHEN, CDR2 SYDVKM. This CDR3 is CASSSSRDFLHF. For the CDR3, the DNA is TGTGCCAGCAGTTCATCTAGGGACTTCCTGCACTTC.

Concerning this clonotype itself: The junction departs from the called germline gene at one end, perhaps through a read error. This chain links TRBV11-3 with TRBJ2-1, with a weak D call TRBD1 (6 bases). CDR1 SGHNT and CDR2 YENEEA come from the germline V gene. The CDR3 covers 13 residues. CDR3 protein: CVSSLSRGNEQFF. The CDR3, as DNA: TGTGTCAGCAGCTTATCCAGGGGCAATGAGCAGTTCTTC.

At least ten counts were recorded for this clonotype. The V gene is TRBV20-1, the J gene TRBJ2-7; 8 nucleotides line up with TRBD1. Germline CDR1 DFQATT, CDR2 SNEGSKA (reference sequence). This CDR3 region has 16 residues. V was clipped by 1 base and J by 1 base; unmatched bases: 9. The CDR3 here is CSARGPTGEVSYEQYF. DNA for the CDR3: TGCAGTGCTAGAGGGCCGACAGGGGAGGTTTCCTACGAGCAGTACTTC.

This clonotype was counted many times. This sequence joins TRBV12-3 or TRBV12-4 and TRBJ2-5, with 7 bases that match TRBD2. This CDR3 has 15 residues. V dropped 3 bases and J dropped 5; count of bases not matched to a gene: 9. The CDR3 region is CASSFLAVVGETQYF. DNA of the CDR3: TGTGCCAGCAGTTTCCTAGCGGTAGTCGGGGAGACCCAGTACTTC.

V and J are TRBV27 and TRBJ1-1; D remains ambiguous. Trimming left V 5 bases short and J 4 bases short, with 17 bases between. CDR1 is MNHEY and CDR2 is SMNVEV in the germline V gene (reference sequence). This CDR3 has 15 residues. In DNA, the CDR3 is TGTGCCAGCAGTCCCCGGGCCACGGTTGGCACTGAAGCTTTCTTT. It is translated as CASSPRATVGTEAFF.

This clonotype was picked up many times. The V and J genes are TRBV6-1 and TRBJ2-1; 12 bases are a match to TRBD1. The V gene end was trimmed by 2 bases and the J gene end by 4 bases; junction bases not matched to a gene: 3. The germline gives CDR1 MNHNS, CDR2 SASEGT. This CDR3 is 16 amino acids long. In DNA, the CDR3 is TGTGCCAGCAGTGAACGGGGACAGGGGGCTTACAATGAGCAGTTCTTC. As protein: CASSERGQGAYNEQFF.

The gene calls are TRBV6-2 or TRBV6-3 and TRBJ2-2, with D possibly TRBD2 on 5 matching bases. Per germline, CDR1 MNHEY and CDR2 SVGEGT. Deletions cut 6 bases from V and 0 bases from J, with 8 bases between. The CDR3 has 14 residues. The CDR3: CASRILANTGELFF. DNA for the CDR3: TGTGCCAGCAGGATACTAGCGAACACCGGGGAGCTGTTTTTT.

At least ten counts were recorded for this clonotype. Its ends do not fully match the called genes, so a read error is possible. The rearrangement links TRBV6-4 to TRBJ2-3; TRBD1 agrees at 7 bases. CDR1 and CDR2 from the germline V gene are MRHNA and SNTAGT. The CDR3 has 15 residues. The CDR3: CASSERGPNAETLYF. The CDR3 nucleotides read TGTGCCAGCAGTGAAAGGGGGCCGAATGCAGAAACGCTGTATTTT.

This clonotype was seen repeatedly, ten times or more. V gene TRBV4-1 combines with J gene TRBJ1-1; a weak D match, TRBD1 (5 bases). V lost 1 base and J 3 bases, leaving 15 bases between the germline ends. The germline CDR1 and CDR2 sequences are MGHRA and YSYEKL. The CDR3 is 16 amino acids. The CDR3 protein is CASSQAPGTGYTEAFF. CDR3 sequence (DNA): TGCGCCAGCAGCCAAGCCCCAGGGACGGGATACACTGAAGCTTTCTTT.